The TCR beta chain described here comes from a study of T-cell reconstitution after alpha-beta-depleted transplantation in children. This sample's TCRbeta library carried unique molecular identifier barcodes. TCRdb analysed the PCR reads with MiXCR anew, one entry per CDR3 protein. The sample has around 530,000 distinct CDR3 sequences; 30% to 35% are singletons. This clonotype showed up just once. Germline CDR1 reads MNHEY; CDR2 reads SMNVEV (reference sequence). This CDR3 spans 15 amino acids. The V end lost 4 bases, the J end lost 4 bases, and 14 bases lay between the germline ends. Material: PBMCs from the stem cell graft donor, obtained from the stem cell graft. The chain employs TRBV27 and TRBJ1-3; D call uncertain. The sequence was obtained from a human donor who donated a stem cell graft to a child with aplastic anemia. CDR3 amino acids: CASSSTRPPGNTIYF. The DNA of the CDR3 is TGTGCCAGCAGTTCTACACGTCCACCCGGAAACACCATATATTTT.